The sequence of this T cell receptor beta chain was determined in a study of tumor-infiltrating lymphocytes in primary liver carcinoma. Overall study context: Samples gave roughly 3.5 to 8 million productive TCRbeta reads, similar across tissue types.

This clonotype has more than one count but fewer than ten. What it binds is not known. Being one base from a much bigger clone, this may be a read error. This CDR3 has 12 residues. The germline CDR1 and CDR2 sequences are MDHEN and SYDVKM. DNA and RNA were both co-extracted from roughly 18-30 mg of bulk tissue that had not been sorted. Making TCR beta cDNA involved roughly 0.55 ug total RNA and a constant-region primer. Construction of TCR beta libraries relied on three successive nested multiplex PCR rounds employing slightly modified ARM-PCR. With TRBV1-TRBV30 forward primers and a C-beta reverse primer, the first two PCR rounds were run for roughly 9 cycles each. In TCRdb, the multiplex PCR reads were re-called with MiXCR into one record per CDR3 protein. This sample yields about 37,000 distinct CDR3 sequences, of which roughly 80% are seen a single time; more than 35% belongs to the top ten. Findings and caveats of the study: Tumor samples exhibited a significantly greater top-250-clone fraction than blood samples (p = 0.039).

Sequencing was carried out using tumor-adjacent normal liver tissue. V gene TRBV28 combines with J gene TRBJ1-4; tentatively, D is TRBD1 (6 bases). The clonotype originates from a man aged 35-49 years with primary liver carcinoma and hepatitis B virus infection. The chain's CDR3 is CTSTRRQGKLFF. The DNA for the CDR3 is TGTACCAGCACGAGGCGGCAGGGGAAACTGTTTTTT. Based on the CDR3 plus reference TRBV28 and TRBJ1-4, the full variable domain is DVKVTQSSRYLVKRTGEKVFLECVQDMDHENMFWYRQDPGLGLRLIYFSYDVKMKEKGDIPEGYSVSREKKERFSLILESASTNQTSMYLCTSTRRQGKLFFGSGTQLSVL.